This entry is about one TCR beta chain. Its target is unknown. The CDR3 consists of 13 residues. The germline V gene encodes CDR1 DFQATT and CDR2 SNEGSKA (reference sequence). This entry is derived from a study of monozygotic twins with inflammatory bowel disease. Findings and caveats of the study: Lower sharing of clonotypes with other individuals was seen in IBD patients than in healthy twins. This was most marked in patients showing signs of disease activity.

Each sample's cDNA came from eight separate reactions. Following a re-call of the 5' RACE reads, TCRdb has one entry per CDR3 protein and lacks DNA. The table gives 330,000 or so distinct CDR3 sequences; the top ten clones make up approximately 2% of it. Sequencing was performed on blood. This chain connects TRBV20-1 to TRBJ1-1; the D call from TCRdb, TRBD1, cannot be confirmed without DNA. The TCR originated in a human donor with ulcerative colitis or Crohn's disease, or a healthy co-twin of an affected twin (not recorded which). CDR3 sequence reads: CSAWTGGNTEAFF.